Presented here are 30 T cell receptor beta chains from one specimen sequenced in a study of chemoradiotherapy in HPV16-positive cancers. Repertoires were generated with immunoSEQ multiplex PCR, while TCRdb's copy carries only in-frame clones and drops some. Altogether 1,500 to 2,000 clones are present, about 80% being singletons, with the ten largest covering around 19%. Here the sequenced sample was tumor tissue, taken from a patient who underwent chemoradiotherapy. The receptors were sampled from a human donor with HPV-associated anogenital cancer.

About this clone: Germline and junction disagree at one end, which may indicate a read error. The gene calls are TRBV7-3 and TRBJ2-5, with D hard to call. The length of the CDR3 is 13 residues. Per germline, CDR1 SGHTA and CDR2 FQGTGA. This chain's CDR3 is CASSADRQGTQYF. As DNA, the CDR3 is TGTGCCAGCAGCGCGGACCGTCAAGGGACCCAGTACTTC.

V gene TRBV5-4 combines with J gene TRBJ2-3; 7 nucleotides line up with TRBD1. From germline, CDR1 is SGHNT and CDR2 YYREEE (reference sequence). The V and J ends lost 0 bases and 9 bases, in that order; junction bases with no gene match: 13. The CDR3 loop spans 16 amino acids. CDR3: CASSLEGARSPRTQYF. The CDR3 nucleotides are TGTGCCAGCAGCTTGGAGGGGGCTAGATCACCAAGGACGCAGTATTTT.

The chain uses TRBV9 and TRBJ1-1; unclear D gene. V was clipped by 4 bases and J by 1 base, with 8 bases between them. The CDR3 is 13 amino acids. From germline, CDR1 is SGDLS and CDR2 YYNGEE. In DNA form, the CDR3 reads TGTGCCAGCAGCTTAAGCCAGAACACTGAAGCTTTCTTT. Translating gives CASSLSQNTEAFF. The full variable domain, completed using reference TRBV9 and TRBJ1-1, is DSGVTQTPKHLITATGQRVTLRCSPRSGDLSVYWYQQSLDQGLQFLIQYYNGEERAKGNILERFSAQQFPDLHSELNLSSLELGDSALYFCASSLSQNTEAFFGQGTRLTVV.

The J gene is TRBJ1-1, the V gene TRBV10-3; tentatively, D is TRBD1 (6 bases). This CDR3 is built from 14 residues. V was clipped by 2 bases and J by 5 bases, with 12 bases between them. Germline V lookup: CDR1 ENHRY, CDR2 SYGVKD. CDR3 loop: CAISEGGLGTEAFF. CDR3 DNA: TGTGCCATCAGTGAGGGGGGGCTGGGGACTGAAGCTTTCTTT.

The chain has TRBV10-2 and TRBJ1-1; tentative D call: TRBD1 (6 bases). CDR1 and CDR2 from the germline V gene are WSHSY and SAAADI. The CDR3 runs 13 residues. V gave up 6 bases and J gave up 6 bases, with 14 bases separating them. The CDR3 protein is CASRITGSPEAFF. DNA of the CDR3: TGCGCCAGCAGAATCACAGGGTCCCCTGAAGCTTTCTTT.

The chain uses TRBV2 and TRBJ2-1, with D unresolved. Germline CDR1 is SNHLY and CDR2 is FYNNEI. V was pared by 3 bases and J by 4 bases, with 1 base between. This CDR3 contains 11 residues. DNA of the CDR3: TGTGCCAGCAGTGAGTACAATGAGCAGTTCTTC. It yields the protein CASSEYNEQFF.

The chain joins TRBV30 to TRBJ2-7; D is unresolved. With 5 bases removed from V and 0 bases from J, the gap between germline ends came to 8 bases. This CDR3 has 12 amino acids. Germline CDR1 GTSNPN, CDR2 SVGIG (reference sequence). CDR3 amino acids: CAWGRNSYEQYF. Here the CDR3 DNA reads TGTGCCTGGGGCCGCAACTCCTACGAGCAGTACTTC.

This clone was picked up a small number of times. The chain joins TRBV19 to TRBJ1-1; D gene unclear. CDR1 LNHDA and CDR2 SQIVND come from the germline V gene (reference sequence). The CDR3 has 13 amino acids. Trimming left V 5 bases short and J 1 base short, with 8 bases between. The chain's CDR3 is CASSLGRNTEAFF. CDR3 DNA: TGTGCCAGTAGTTTGGGGAGGAACACTGAAGCTTTCTTT.

The rearrangement joins TRBV7-8 to TRBJ2-3; 11 nucleotides line up with TRBD2. This CDR3 region has 17 residues. V was pared by 5 bases and J by 2 bases, with 9 bases of the junction left unmatched. The germline CDR1 and CDR2 sequences are SGHVS and FQNEAQ. Here the CDR3 DNA reads TGTGCCAGCAGCCTTTACCGACTAGCGGGGACCACAGATACGCAGTATTTT. Translating gives CASSLYRLAGTTDTQYF.

In nucleotides, the CDR3 is TGTGCCAGCAGCACGGTTAGCTCTGGGGCCAACGTCCTGACTTTC. This translates into CASSTVSSGANVLTF. The chain combines TRBV6-6 with TRBJ2-6; no clear D gene. Germline V gene sequence: CDR1 MNHNY, CDR2 SVGAGI (reference sequence). V lost 6 bases and J lost 0, with 9 bases in between. This CDR3 has 15 residues.

The chain couples TRBV7-3 to TRBJ2-7; D tentatively fits TRBD1 or TRBD2 (5 bases each). The CDR3 totals 14 residues. Trimming removed 5 bases from V and 3 bases from J, with 14 bases in between. The V gene's germline CDR1 is SGHTA and CDR2 FQGTGA. The CDR3: CASSPTGPFYEQYF. CDR3 in DNA: TGTGCCAGCAGCCCGACGGGACCCTTCTACGAGCAGTACTTC.

The chain is built from TRBV4-1 and TRBJ2-1; no firm D call. V was cut by 5 bases and J by 5 bases, with 16 bases left in between. Germline V gene sequence: CDR1 MGHRA, CDR2 YSYEKL. The CDR3 is 15 residues long. CDR3 coding DNA: TGCGCCAGCAGCACCATTTTAGCTCCCAACAATGAGCAGTTCTTC. Its protein is CASSTILAPNNEQFF.

The rearrangement links TRBV18 to TRBJ2-1; no reliable D call. The ends were cut back, 3 bases at V and 7 bases at J, with 7 bases in the middle. Germline values: CDR1 KGHSH, CDR2 LQKENI. CDR3 length: 12 residues. The CDR3 loop is CASSPVTNEQFF. In DNA form, the CDR3 reads TGTGCCAGCTCACCGGTGACAAATGAGCAGTTCTTC.

The rearrangement uses TRBV5-6 and TRBJ1-2; D unresolved. Germline lookup yields CDR1 SGHDT and CDR2 YYEEEE. V was pared by 0 bases and J by 7 bases, with 10 bases between. The CDR3 runs to 13 residues. The CDR3 loop reads CASSLEQFGGYTF. The CDR3 region has the DNA TGTGCCAGCAGCTTGGAACAGTTTGGTGGCTACACCTTC.

The rearrangement joins TRBV5-4 to TRBJ1-2, with 8 positions matching TRBD1. The CDR3 contains 17 residues. Germline values: CDR1 SGHNT, CDR2 YYREEE (reference sequence). The trim removed 4 bases at V and 1 base at J, leaving 12 bases unmatched. CDR3 amino acids: CASSVYPRQGSNYGYTF. For the CDR3, the DNA is TGTGCCAGCAGCGTCTACCCCCGACAGGGGAGTAACTATGGCTACACCTTC.

This clone was seen a single time. The J gene is TRBJ1-6, the V gene TRBV27; unclear D gene. V gave up 3 bases and J gave up 6 bases, with 12 bases separating them. CDR3 length equals 15 residues. Germline V gives CDR1 MNHEY, CDR2 SMNVEV (reference sequence). CDR3 in DNA: TGTGCCAGCAGTTTCAGTAGTGGGTTTAATTCACCCCTCCACTTT. Its translation is CASSFSSGFNSPLHF.

This chain connects TRBV10-3 to TRBJ2-3; D is possibly TRBD1 (7 bases). Germline V gene data show CDR1 as ENHRY and CDR2 as SYGVKD. The ends were cut back, 0 bases at V and 2 bases at J, with 15 bases in the middle. This CDR3 comprises 17 residues. CDR3: CAISESRGRGLTDTQYF. The CDR3 DNA reads as TGTGCCATCAGTGAGTCGAGGGGGCGGGGACTCACAGATACGCAGTATTTT.

The chain uses TRBV18 and TRBJ1-1; D remains unclear. Trimming pared 1 base from V and 1 base from J, leaving 10 bases between. Germline CDR1 and CDR2: KGHSH and LQKENI. The CDR3 runs 15 residues. The DNA for the CDR3 is TGTGCCAGCTCACCACAGGGAGGGTCGAACACTGAAGCTTTCTTT. Protein: CASSPQGGSNTEAFF. Combining the CDR3 with reference TRBV18 and TRBJ1-1 gives the whole variable domain NAGVMQNPRHLVRRRGQEARLRCSPMKGHSHVYWYRQLPEEGLKFMVYLQKENIIDESGMPKERFSAEFPKEGPSILRIQQVVRGDSAAYFCASSPQGGSNTEAFFGQGTRLTVV.

The table lists this clone with a few counts. V is TRBV6-1 and J is TRBJ2-2; D perhaps matches TRBD1 (6 bases). V was cut by 4 bases and J by 2 bases, with 14 bases left in between. The V gene's germline CDR1 is MNHNS and CDR2 SASEGT. The CDR3 totals 16 residues. Here the CDR3 reads CASSALQGINTGELFF. CDR3 DNA sequence: TGTGCCAGCAGTGCTCTACAGGGTATTAACACCGGGGAGCTGTTTTTT.

The chain uses TRBV5-6 and TRBJ2-3, with D possibly matching TRBD2 (7 bases). Trimming took off 3 bases at V and 4 bases at J, with 15 bases between the two ends. Germline V gene lookup returns CDR1 SGHDT and CDR2 YYEEEE. The CDR3 totals 15 residues. This CDR3 is CASSWALGGADTQYF. CDR3 nucleotide sequence: TGTGCCAGCAGCTGGGCTCTAGGGGGGGCAGATACGCAGTATTTT.

The V call is TRBV27, the J call TRBJ1-6, with 7 bases fitting TRBD1. Germline V lookup: CDR1 MNHEY, CDR2 SMNVEV (reference sequence). This CDR3 spans 18 amino acids. Losses at the gene ends were 3 bases for V and 0 bases for J; bases not matched to a gene: 8. As DNA, the CDR3 is TGTGCCAGCAGTTTCCAGGGGGGGTTCGGCTCCTATAATTCACCCCTCCACTTT. Translating it yields CASSFQGGFGSYNSPLHF.

J is TRBJ2-5 and V is TRBV4-2, with 12 positions matching TRBD2. Germline values: CDR1 LGHNA, CDR2 YNFKEQ. The CDR3 consists of 16 residues. Trimming removed 4 bases from V and 5 bases from J; junction bases left unmatched: 8. This CDR3 reads CASSLTTSGRGETQYF. DNA for the CDR3: TGTGCCAGCAGCCTTACGACTAGCGGGAGAGGGGAGACCCAGTACTTC.

The chain recombines TRBV11-2 with TRBJ2-7; D is unresolved. The CDR3 runs to 14 residues. Germline-derived CDR1 and CDR2 are SGHAT and FQNNGV. Trimming took 4 bases from V and 2 from J, leaving 12 bases between them. CDR3 in amino acids: CASSSVLGPYEQYF. The DNA of the CDR3 is TGTGCCAGCAGCTCGGTGTTAGGGCCCTACGAGCAGTACTTC.

The chain employs TRBV6-5 and TRBJ1-1; no clear D. V was cut by 6 bases and J by 4 bases, with 9 bases left in between. This CDR3 has 12 residues. The germline CDR1 and CDR2 sequences are MNHEY and SVGAGI. The CDR3 coding sequence is TGTGCCAGCAGCTTAACGGGCACTGAAGCTTTCTTT. It is translated as CASSLTGTEAFF.

The chain combines TRBV7-9 with TRBJ2-3; possibly TRBD1 for D (5 bases). This CDR3 contains 14 residues. V dropped 5 bases and J dropped 9 bases, with 18 bases sitting between them. The germline gives CDR1 SEHNR, CDR2 FQNEAQ (reference sequence). The CDR3 DNA is TGTGCCAGCAGCCTAGGGGTAGGGGTTCTGACGCAGTATTTT. As protein: CASSLGVGVLTQYF.

In its sample, this clone ranks as hyperexpanded (1% or more). V is TRBV4-2 and J is TRBJ1-5; the match to TRBD1 covers 8 bases. CDR3 length: 18 amino acids. The J segment lost 3 bases and the V segment lost 0 bases, leaving 10 bases of the junction unmatched. Germline V lookup: CDR1 LGHNA, CDR2 YNFKEQ. The CDR3 nucleotides are TGTGCCAGCAGCCAAGAAGGTCGGACAGGGCCCTACAATCAGCCCCAGCATTTT. This encodes CASSQEGRTGPYNQPQHF.

This clone showed up just once. The rearrangement links TRBV6-1 to TRBJ2-1; 7 bases line up with TRBD2. Per germline, CDR1 MNHNS and CDR2 SASEGT. This CDR3 comprises 15 residues. V was clipped by 8 bases and J by 6 bases; unmatched bases: 13. CDR3 protein: CASVGGAGQSNEQFF. The CDR3 DNA reads TGTGCCAGCGTGGGGGGAGCGGGGCAGAGCAATGAGCAGTTCTTC.

This chain uses TRBV5-1 with TRBJ1-1, with 9 bases identical to TRBD1. From germline, CDR1 is SGHRS and CDR2 YFSETQ. This CDR3 region has 14 residues. The junction had 6 bases not matched to a gene; V was cut back by 3 bases and J by 6 bases. The DNA of the CDR3 is TGCGCCAGCAGCTGGGACAGGGATCACCCTGAAGCTTTCTTT. It yields the protein CASSWDRDHPEAFF.

The genes are TRBV5-6 and TRBJ2-5; D is unresolved. The CDR3 totals 13 residues. Per the germline V gene, CDR1 is SGHDT and CDR2 is YYEEEE. V was pared by 5 bases and J by 4 bases, with 12 bases between. CDR3 nucleotides: TGTGCCAGCAGTGTCCAAATCAGAGAGACCCAGTACTTC. Encoded protein: CASSVQIRETQYF.

The CDR3: CASSLALIGGRQFF. The CDR3 DNA follows: TGTGCCAGCAGCTTAGCCTTAATCGGAGGGCGGCAGTTCTTC. The rearrangement joins TRBV11-1 to TRBJ2-1; D perhaps matches TRBD2 (6 bases). This CDR3 has 14 amino acids. Per germline, CDR1 SGHAT and CDR2 FQDESV (reference sequence). The V end was cut by 0 bases, the J end by 12 bases, with 15 bases between.